What follows are 5 T cell receptor beta chains derived from one specimen sequenced in a study of STAT3 mutations in large granular lymphocyte leukemia. General study findings and limits: In T-cell large granular lymphocyte leukemia, about half of patients showed multiple immunodominant subclonotypes.

Their specific antigens are unknown. Assay: immunoSEQ multiplex PCR; the TCRdb copy retains only in-frame clones and omits some. The table records about 15,000 clones, roughly 90% of them present only once. The sample comprised peripheral blood mononuclear cells. These receptors were obtained from a man aged 35 to 55 with T-cell large granular lymphocyte leukemia. Some clones in this sample may be carry-over from other donors' samples.

This rearrangement joins TRBV4-3 to TRBJ2-1; 15 nucleotides match TRBD2. This CDR3 region has 19 residues. J was trimmed by 7 bases and V by 4 bases; bases with no gene match: 14. The germline V gene has CDR1 LGHNA and CDR2 YSLEER. This CDR3 reads CASSPLGGTSGGLENEQFF. The CDR3 DNA is TGCGCCAGCAGCCCCCTCGGGGGGACTAGCGGGGGGTTGGAAAATGAGCAGTTCTTC.

The chain recombines TRBV27 with TRBJ1-1; perhaps TRBD1 as D (6 bases). This CDR3 has 16 amino acids. Trimming shortened V by 1 base and J by 0 bases, and 12 bases separated the two germline ends. Looked up from germline, CDR1 is MNHEY and CDR2 is SMNVEV (reference sequence). CDR3 sequence (DNA): TGTGCCAGCAGTTTATTGGCAGGGGCAATGAACACTGAAGCTTTCTTT. It specifies CASSLLAGAMNTEAFF.

The chain uses TRBV4-3 and TRBJ2-7, with unresolved D. The CDR3 is 13 amino acids. Germline V lookup: CDR1 LGHNA, CDR2 YSLEER. Trimming took off 0 bases at V and 4 bases at J, with 7 bases between the two ends. The CDR3 DNA follows: TGCGCCAGCAGCCAAGATAGTGGGTACGAGCAGTACTTC. Translating gives CASSQDSGYEQYF.

The rearrangement links TRBV5-4 to TRBJ2-7, with D unresolved. Trimming left V 4 bases short and J 1 base short, with 9 bases between. The CDR3 loop spans 13 amino acids. Per germline, CDR1 SGHNT and CDR2 YYREEE (reference sequence). CDR3: CASSVAGSYEQYF. The DNA for the CDR3 is TGTGCCAGCAGCGTTGCCGGTTCCTACGAGCAGTACTTC.

The rearrangement uses TRBV19 and TRBJ2-7; 9 bases are a match to TRBD1. Germline loops: CDR1 LNHDA, CDR2 SQIVND (reference sequence). V lost 2 bases to trimming and J lost 4 bases; unmatched junction nucleotides: 3. This CDR3 is built from 14 residues. For the CDR3, the DNA is TGTGCCAGTAGTATAAAACAGGGGGCGTACGAGCAGTACTTC. This codes for CASSIKQGAYEQYF.